The rows below give T cell receptor beta chains drawn from one sample of a study of siplizumab effects on memory and regulatory T cells. The repertoire was sequenced with immunoSEQ multiplex PCR; TCRdb's copy has only in-frame clones and lacks some. In the table there are about 80,000 clones, 85% to 95% of which are singletons. Sequencing was performed on CD8+ T cells sorted from blood. These receptors were taken from a human donor in good health. CDR3s include the opening cysteine and the closing phenylalanine or tryptophan. The D gene is left open where the match is weak. Clone size is stated in some rows and not others, as once, few, many or a class when expanded.

>TRBV9|TRBJ2-7|-|14|-
CASSVASVSYEQYF
TGTGCCAGCAGCGTAGCAAGCGTCTCCTACGAGCAGTACTTC
>TRBV6-5|TRBJ2-3|-|15|-
CASSYQLASTDTQYF
TGTGCCAGCAGTTACCAGCTAGCTAGCACAGATACGCAGTATTTT
>TRBV11-2|TRBJ2-3|TRBD1|16|once
CASSFYLGTGTDTQYF
TGTGCCAGCAGCTTTTACCTGGGGACAGGGACAGATACGCAGTATTTT
>TRBV5-6|TRBJ2-7|TRBD2|14|-
CASSPGTSGYEQYF
TGTGCCAGCAGCCCCGGGACTAGCGGCTACGAGCAGTACTTC
>TRBV28|TRBJ2-1|-|13|-
CASSLTDYNEQFF
TGTGCCAGCAGTTTGACTGACTACAATGAGCAGTTCTTC
>TRBV15|TRBJ1-1|-|14|once
CATSEGQSGTEAFF
TGTGCCACCAGCGAAGGACAGAGTGGAACTGAAGCTTTCTTT
>TRBV5-4|TRBJ2-1|-|17|-
CASRGELVPELQNEQFF
TGTGCCAGCAGAGGGGAACTAGTCCCTGAACTTCAGAATGAGCAGTTCTTC
>TRBV13|TRBJ1-5|-|14|-
CASSLTGMGQPQHF
TGTGCCAGCAGCCTAACAGGGATGGGTCAGCCCCAGCATTTT
>TRBV25-1|TRBJ1-5|-|14|-
CATGLGDSNQPQHF
TGTGCCACCGGGTTGGGGGACAGCAATCAGCCCCAGCATTTT
>TRBV2|TRBJ2-1|TRBD2|20|-
CASGTGPSDGTSGFYNEQFF
TGTGCCAGCGGGACAGGGCCCAGTGACGGGACTAGCGGATTCTACAATGAGCAGTTCTTC
>TRBV29-1|TRBJ2-1|TRBD2|14|few
CSVITSGDYNEQFF
TGCAGCGTTATCACTAGCGGGGACTACAATGAGCAGTTCTTC
>TRBV19|TRBJ1-1|-|12|few
CARPLVNTEAFF
TGTGCCAGGCCGTTGGTGAACACTGAAGCTTTCTTT
>TRBV11-2|TRBJ1-4|-|12|few
CASSFFREKLFF
TGTGCCAGCAGCTTTTTTAGGGAAAAACTGTTTTTT
>TRBV7-6|TRBJ2-7|-|14|-
CASSLADSSYEQYF
TGTGCCAGCAGCTTAGCGGACAGCTCCTACGAGCAGTACTTC
>TRBV19|TRBJ1-1|-|15|-
CASSIGTAMNTEAFF
TGTGCCAGTAGTATAGGGACAGCCATGAACACTGAAGCTTTCTTT